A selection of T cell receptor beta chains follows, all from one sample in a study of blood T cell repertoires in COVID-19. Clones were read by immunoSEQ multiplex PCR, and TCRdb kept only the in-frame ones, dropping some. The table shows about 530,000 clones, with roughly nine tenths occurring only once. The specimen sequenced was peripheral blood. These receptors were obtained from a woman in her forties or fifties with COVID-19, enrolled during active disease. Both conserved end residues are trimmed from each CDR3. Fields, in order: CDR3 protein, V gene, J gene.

CDR3aa: ARTVVGDREHEQY
v_gene: TRBV5-3
j_gene: TRBJ2-7

CDR3aa: ASRVETRNSPLH
v_gene: TRBV5-1
j_gene: TRBJ1-6

CDR3aa: ASSKGGGSGANVLT
v_gene: TRBV5-1
j_gene: TRBJ2-6

CDR3aa: ASSSGQYNTEAF
v_gene: TRBV7-8
j_gene: TRBJ1-1

CDR3aa: AWSRGGQIYNYGYT
v_gene: TRBV30
j_gene: TRBJ1-2

CDR3aa: ASSPPQLAKNIQY
v_gene: TRBV18
j_gene: TRBJ2-4

CDR3aa: ASSPGQENSPLH
v_gene: TRBV5-1
j_gene: TRBJ1-6

CDR3aa: AWSGGDEKLF
v_gene: TRBV30
j_gene: TRBJ1-4

CDR3aa: ASSSEYNSPLH
v_gene: TRBV7-2
j_gene: TRBJ1-6

CDR3aa: ASSPLATAGAEAF
v_gene: TRBV18
j_gene: TRBJ1-1

CDR3aa: ASSLGLTRDNEQF
v_gene: TRBV13
j_gene: TRBJ2-1

CDR3aa: ASSQDRGQNGYT
v_gene: TRBV6-6
j_gene: TRBJ1-2

CDR3aa: ASSFSSGTGTGELF
v_gene: TRBV7-6
j_gene: TRBJ2-2

CDR3aa: ASSSYYNEQF
v_gene: TRBV7-9
j_gene: TRBJ2-1